Here is one TCR beta chain with its context. The study recruited people aged about 18 to 95 years across 24 US areas. Cohort assignment relied on participant-reported clinical history. This sample is drawn from a study of blood T cell repertoires in COVID-19. Source study methods: Using reference gene primer amplification, nucleated cell counts were estimated. The method was immunoSEQ multiplex PCR; TCRdb's version includes in-frame clones alone and lacks a portion of them. The V and J calls and clone size are taken from that table; D and trimming were inferred from the DNA. The sample includes about 140,000 clones, roughly 81% of them seen just once. The germline V gene has CDR1 SNHLY and CDR2 FYNNEI. V lost 9 bases, J lost 5 bases, and 14 bases lay in between. The CDR3 has 12 residues.

Sequenced material: PBMCs or T cells enriched from blood (not recorded which). The J gene is TRBJ2-7, the V gene TRBV2; tentatively, D is TRBD1 (6 bases). The clonotype comes from a woman aged 50 to 60 with acute COVID-19. The CDR3 sequence is CASTGHFDEQYF. CDR3 DNA: TGTGCCAGTACGGGACATTTCGACGAGCAGTACTTC.